This T cell receptor (beta chain) was documented in a study of T cells after yellow fever vaccination. CDR3 length equals 12 residues. Trimming left V 0 bases short and J 10 bases short, with 4 bases between. CDR1 and CDR2 from the germline V gene are KGHSY and FQNENV. TCRdb itself ran the 5' RACE reads through MiXCR, one entry per CDR3 protein. The sample consists of a few hundred thousand distinct CDR3 sequences, around 4.1% of them appearing once. This receptor was obtained from a man aged 18 to 29 who received the YFV17D yellow fever vaccine. J is TRBJ1-6 and V is TRBV16; D is unclear. Source: PBMCs, taken 5 days after the yellow fever booster vaccination. CDR3 in amino acids: CASSQSSSPLHF. CDR3 in DNA: TGTGCCAGCAGCCAATCTTCCTCACCCCTCCACTTT.